Listed below are T cell receptor beta chains from one sample, sequenced in a study of cytomegalovirus exposure and HLA in healthy donors. Produced via immunoSEQ multiplex PCR; TCRdb's table is partial and in-frame only. The data show tens of thousands of clones, over 90% seen once. The sample taken for sequencing was PBMCs. All receptors come from a woman aged 18-29 years in good health and CMV-seronegative. Both conserved end residues are part of each CDR3. Each record gives: V gene, J gene, CDR3 protein.

V gene: TRBV28
J gene: TRBJ1-2
CDR3 protein: CASSLISYGYTF

V gene: TRBV5-4
J gene: TRBJ1-1
CDR3 protein: CASSSNTGGPNTEAFF

V gene: TRBV2
J gene: TRBJ2-2
CDR3 protein: CASSSRERIGTGELFF

V gene: TRBV5-6
J gene: TRBJ1-1
CDR3 protein: CASTEGQVYIEAFF

V gene: TRBV2
J gene: TRBJ1-1
CDR3 protein: CASSRLGGGYTEAFF

V gene: TRBV11-1
J gene: TRBJ1-6
CDR3 protein: CASSPKQEQHSPLHF

V gene: TRBV5-4
J gene: TRBJ2-1
CDR3 protein: CASSLPLGPSNEQFF

V gene: TRBV12-5
J gene: TRBJ1-1
CDR3 protein: CASGSGAEAFF

V gene: TRBV25-1
J gene: TRBJ1-1
CDR3 protein: CASSPVAGPQAFF

V gene: TRBV6-4
J gene: TRBJ2-1
CDR3 protein: CASSHRGEGNEQFF